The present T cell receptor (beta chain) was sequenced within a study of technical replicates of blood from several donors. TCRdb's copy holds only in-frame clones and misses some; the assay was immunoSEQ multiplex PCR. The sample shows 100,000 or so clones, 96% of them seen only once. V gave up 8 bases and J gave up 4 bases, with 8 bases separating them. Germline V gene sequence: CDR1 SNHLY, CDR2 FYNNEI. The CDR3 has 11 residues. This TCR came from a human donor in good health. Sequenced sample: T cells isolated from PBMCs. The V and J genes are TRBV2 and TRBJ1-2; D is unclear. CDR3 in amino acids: CASVVLYGYTF. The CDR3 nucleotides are TGTGCCAGCGTCGTACTCTATGGCTACACCTTC.